This TCR beta chain was sequenced during a study of blood T cell repertoires in COVID-19. Looking at the study overall: Acute and convalescent COVID-19 specimens originated in the United States, Italy and Spain.

As processed by the authors: Nucleated cell counts were estimated from reference gene primer amplification. Repertoires were generated with immunoSEQ multiplex PCR, while TCRdb's copy carries only in-frame clones and drops some. The DNA gave D and trimming, while V, J and clone size come from that table. The table includes hundreds of thousands of clones, about 89% detected once. This TCR came from a man in his forties who had recovered from COVID-19. The sequencing input was PBMCs or T cells enriched from blood (not recorded which).

Here the CDR3 DNA reads TGTGCCAGCAGCCGGGACAGGGTATCTTCACCCCTCCACTTT. Translating gives CASSRDRVSSPLHF. The V and J genes are TRBV5-8 and TRBJ1-6; TRBD1 matches at 9 bases. CDR3 length: 14 amino acids. From germline, CDR1 is SGHTS and CDR2 YDEGEE. After removal of 4 bases from V and 9 bases from J, the junction contained 5 bases not matched to a gene.